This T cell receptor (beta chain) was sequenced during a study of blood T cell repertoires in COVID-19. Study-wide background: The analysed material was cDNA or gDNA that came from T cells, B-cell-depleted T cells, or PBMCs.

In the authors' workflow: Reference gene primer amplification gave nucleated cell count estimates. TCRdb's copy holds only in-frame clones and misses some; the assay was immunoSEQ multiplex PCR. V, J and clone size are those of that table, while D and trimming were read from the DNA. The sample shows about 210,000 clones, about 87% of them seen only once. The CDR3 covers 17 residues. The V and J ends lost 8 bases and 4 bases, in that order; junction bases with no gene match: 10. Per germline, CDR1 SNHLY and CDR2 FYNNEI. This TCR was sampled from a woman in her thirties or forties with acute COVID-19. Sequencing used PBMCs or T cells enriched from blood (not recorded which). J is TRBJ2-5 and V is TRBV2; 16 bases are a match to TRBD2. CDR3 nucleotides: TGTGCCAGCGCCTCGGGACTAGCGGGGGGGTGGAGAGAGACCCAGTACTTC. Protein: CASASGLAGGWRETQYF.